This TCR beta chain comes out of a study of blood T cell repertoires in COVID-19. Study-level information: Samples came from the United States, Italy and Spain, spanning acute and convalescent COVID-19. T cells, B-cell-depleted T cells, or PBMCs provided the cDNA or gDNA that served as material.

CDR1 is LNHDA, CDR2 SQIVND, per germline (reference sequence). The length of the CDR3 is 14 residues. Trimming took 5 bases from V and 2 from J, leaving 12 bases between them. Per the study methods: Reference gene primer amplification gave nucleated cell count estimates. Produced via immunoSEQ multiplex PCR; TCRdb's table is partial and in-frame only. D and trimming come from the DNA, and the V and J calls and clone size come from that table. The profile shows 70,000 or so clones, approximately 84% of them singletons. In this sample, this clone turned up once. Those enrolled in Seattle joined during active infection and were followed longitudinally afterward.

This clonotype was obtained from a man between 40 and 49 years old with COVID-19, enrolled during active disease. This chain uses TRBV19 with TRBJ2-5; D perhaps matches TRBD1 (6 bases). The sample taken for sequencing was peripheral blood. CDR3 DNA sequence: TGTGCCAGTAGTCCCCGGGACACGCAAGAGACCCAGTACTTC. Its protein is CASSPRDTQETQYF.